Shown below are 10 T cell receptor beta chains from a single sample sequenced in a study of shared clonotypes between healthy human individuals. Using immunoSEQ multiplex PCR, the repertoire was profiled, and TCRdb retains in-frame clones only, with some absent. The sample lists 2,500,000 or so clones; just under 95% were seen once. The sample consisted of naive CD4+ T cells from PBMCs. As to subset: CD45RA+ positively selected. The receptors derive from a young man in good health. Some clones in this sample may be carry-over from other donors' samples.

On this clone: This clone may be a read error of a much larger clone one base away. V and J are TRBV11-2 and TRBJ2-1, with 9 bases aligning to TRBD2. The CDR3 sequence is 15 residues long. V was clipped by 7 bases and J by 0 bases; unmatched bases: 4. Germline V gene data show CDR1 as SGHAT and CDR2 as FQNNGV. CDR3 in amino acids: CASTVSGSSYNEQFF. The CDR3 DNA sequence: TGTGCCAGCACCGTTAGCGGGAGCTCCTACAATGAGCAGTTCTTC.

This chain joins TRBV4-3 and TRBJ2-2; weak D call: TRBD2 (5 bases). Trimming took off 4 bases at V and 6 bases at J, with 18 bases between the two ends. Germline V gene data show CDR1 as LGHNA and CDR2 as YSLEER. There are 16 residues in the CDR3. The CDR3 DNA follows: TGCGCCAGCAGCCTACGAAGGAGGATGTTTCCCGGGGAGCTGTTTTTT. Amino acids: CASSLRRRMFPGELFF.

V is TRBV30 and J is TRBJ2-3; D remains unclear. V lost 6 bases, J lost 3 bases, and 7 bases lay in between. The CDR3 covers 11 residues. Germline loops: CDR1 GTSNPN, CDR2 SVGIG (reference sequence). Here the CDR3 reads CACTGTDTQYF. CDR3 nucleotide sequence: TGTGCCTGCACTGGTACAGATACGCAGTATTTT.

This chain joins TRBV7-3 and TRBJ2-1; the D gene is possibly TRBD2 (5 bases). Germline V CDR1 and CDR2: SGHTA, FQGTGA. This CDR3 contains 15 residues. V lost 2 bases, J lost 0 bases, and 8 bases lay in between. This CDR3 reads CASSLFGNSYNEQFF. In DNA form, the CDR3 reads TGTGCCAGCAGCTTATTCGGGAACTCCTACAATGAGCAGTTCTTC.

The chain employs TRBV5-1 and TRBJ2-5, with 11 bases fitting TRBD2. The CDR3 totals 16 residues. Germline V gene sequence: CDR1 SGHRS, CDR2 YFSETQ. J gave up 5 bases and V 10 bases, and 16 bases lay outside the gene matches. The DNA for the CDR3 is TGCGCCCAACTAAAGGCGGCTAGCGGGAGGAGCGAGACCCAGTACTTC. It yields the protein CAQLKAASGRSETQYF.

This clone was counted a single time. The chain recombines TRBV11-2 with TRBJ2-1, with D uncertain. Trimming shortened V by 4 bases and J by 5 bases, and 9 bases separated the two germline ends. Looked up from germline, CDR1 is SGHAT and CDR2 is FQNNGV. The CDR3 consists of 13 residues. This chain's CDR3 is CASSSIENNEQFF. The CDR3 DNA reads as TGTGCCAGCAGCTCTATTGAGAACAATGAGCAGTTCTTC.

This clone came up once. The chain couples TRBV19 to TRBJ2-3; TRBD1 agrees at 10 bases. The CDR3 is 13 residues long. V shed 11 bases and J 6 bases; nucleotides not matched to a gene: 8. CDR1 is LNHDA and CDR2 is SQIVND in the germline V gene (reference sequence). As DNA, the CDR3 is TGTGCCTGCCGGGACAGGGGAACCGATACGCAGTATTTT. This encodes CACRDRGTDTQYF.

V usage is TRBV28 and J usage is TRBJ1-3; possible D gene TRBD1, 6 bases. V was trimmed by 5 bases and J by 2 bases, leaving 7 bases between them. Germline values: CDR1 MDHEN, CDR2 SYDVKM. This CDR3 is built from 13 residues. The CDR3 protein is CASSQGTGNTIYF. Written as DNA, the CDR3 is TGTGCCAGCAGTCAGGGGACTGGAAACACCATATATTTT.

J is TRBJ2-3 and V is TRBV7-2; 9 bases map to TRBD2. J was trimmed by 2 bases and V by 2 bases; bases with no gene match: 14. Germline V gene lookup returns CDR1 SGHTA and CDR2 FQGNSA. CDR3 length: 19 residues. CDR3: CASSLNTRFTSGFTDTQYF. CDR3 sequence (DNA): TGTGCCAGCAGCTTAAATACCCGATTTACTAGCGGGTTCACAGATACGCAGTATTTT.

This chain links TRBV5-4 with TRBJ2-1; D is ambiguous. CDR1 is SGHNT and CDR2 is YYREEE in the germline V gene (reference sequence). V shed 1 base and J shed 5 bases, with 7 bases lying between them. The CDR3 is 13 amino acids. This CDR3 reads CASSLIENNEQFF. The CDR3 DNA reads as TGTGCCAGCAGCTTGATCGAGAACAATGAGCAGTTCTTC.